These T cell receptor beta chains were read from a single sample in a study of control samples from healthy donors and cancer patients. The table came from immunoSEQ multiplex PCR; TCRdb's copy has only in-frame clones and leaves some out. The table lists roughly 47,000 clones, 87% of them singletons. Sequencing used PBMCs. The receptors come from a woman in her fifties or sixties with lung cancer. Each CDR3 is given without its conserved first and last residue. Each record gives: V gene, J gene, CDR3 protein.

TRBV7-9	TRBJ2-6	ASSARDRVFSPGANVLT
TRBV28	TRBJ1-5	ASREFDGFILSNQPQH
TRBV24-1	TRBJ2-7	ATSDVGTREQY
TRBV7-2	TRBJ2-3	ASTWTSGPDTQY
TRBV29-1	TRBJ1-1	SGSRDVNTEAF
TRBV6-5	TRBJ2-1	ATYAQGSYNEQF
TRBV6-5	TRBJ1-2	ASSYSTGVGYT
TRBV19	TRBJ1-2	ASSRTQDLYGYT
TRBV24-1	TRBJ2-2	ATRGPGTGDTGELF
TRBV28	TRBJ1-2	ASSLLQGWYGYT
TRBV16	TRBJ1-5	ASSQGGGVQPQH
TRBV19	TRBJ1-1	ASRTYGANTEAF
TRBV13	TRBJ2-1	ASSLQVAGGGEQF
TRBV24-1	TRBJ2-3	ATSDLSRGTDTQY
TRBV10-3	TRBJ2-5	AISESTGTQETQY
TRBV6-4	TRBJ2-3	ASSDSAGGQGDTQY
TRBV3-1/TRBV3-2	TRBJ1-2	ASSPPGQAYGYT
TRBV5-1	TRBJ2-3	ASSSGTGQADTQY
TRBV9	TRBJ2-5	ASSARGTQY
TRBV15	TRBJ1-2	ATSDRASHGYT
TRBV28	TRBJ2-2	ASSFPANTGELF
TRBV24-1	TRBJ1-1	ATRAGTEAF
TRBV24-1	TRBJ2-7	ATSDPLQASYEQY
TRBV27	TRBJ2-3	ASSPGGGSPDTQY
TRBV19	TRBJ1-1	ASSIARQGTAF
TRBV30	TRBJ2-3	AWRSGRDTQY
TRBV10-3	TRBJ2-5	AISESAGTSGGYGETQY
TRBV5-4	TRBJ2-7	ASSPGQRTYEQY
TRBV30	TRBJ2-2	AWRGGGYTGELF
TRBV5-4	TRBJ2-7	ASSLDSGPKIYEQY
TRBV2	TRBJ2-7	ASSDAPDRVYEQY
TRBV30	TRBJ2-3	AWSRTSTDTQY
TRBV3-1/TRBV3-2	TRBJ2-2	ASSQPLAGADGELF
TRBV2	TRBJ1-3	ARKGSPGNTIY
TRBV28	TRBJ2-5	ASSFLSRASGRQETQY
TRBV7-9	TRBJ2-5	ASSSDTQETQY
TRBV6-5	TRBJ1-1	ASSYGRSVNTEAF